This T cell receptor (beta chain) was captured in a study of T-cell memory formation after mild COVID-19 (dated by TCRdb to about 2021). Study-wide context: TCR sequence clusters from the two donors were found to be largely donor specific. In a couple of donors, T-cell clones that expanded and contracted after mild COVID-19 were tracked by sequencing TCRalpha and TCRbeta repertoires over time. The cohort was made up of two young adult volunteers, one female and one male, who were previously healthy. Results and caveats for the whole study, not just this receptor: The study included only two mild cases, and larger cohorts that include severe cases with pre-infection samples were judged to be necessary. Some responding clones were detected in pre-infection memory, suggesting pre-existing cross-reactive memory T cells joined the SARS-CoV-2 response. Contracting CD4+ clones turned up mainly in the CM and EM memory subsets, whereas EMRA was where CD8+ clones were enriched. Clones contracting from day 15 to 85 had balanced CD4/CD8 phenotypes, while a second wave expanding from day 15 to 37 was biased towards CD4+. SARS-CoV-2 specificity was not confirmed for the second-wave clones peaking on day 37.

PBMCs were isolated by Ficoll-Paque density gradient centrifugation. Sequencing was carried out with an Illumina NovaSeq 6000. TCRalpha and TCRbeta cDNA libraries were built by 5'RACE with constant-segment primers, adding sample barcodes and unique molecular identifiers. Trizol reagent was used to extract RNA from every sample. Amplification of the libraries took two PCR steps, and the second step added a second sample barcode plus Illumina TruSeq adapters. The libraries were sequenced on an Illumina NovaSeq using 2 x 150 bp paired-end reads. The study's processing was this. Reads were demultiplexed and collapsed into UMI-guided consensus sequences with migec v1.2.7. Using mixcr v2.1.11, the UMI consensuses were aligned to TRA and TRB V and J templates and assembled into clonotypes. A clonotype was counted as expanded or contracted only if both edgeR and NoisET called the change significant, with noise models trained on biological replicates. For edgeR calls, the cutoffs were a false discovery rate-adjusted p below 0.01 and a log2 fold-change threshold of 1. As an exploratory analysis of dynamics, max-normalized trajectories of the 1000 most abundant clonotypes were examined with PCA combined with hierarchical clustering. The CD4 or CD8 phenotype of responding clones was assigned using the separately sequenced CD4+ and CD8+ repertoires. TCRdb reanalyzed the raw reads on its own, using fastp at Q25 for trimming and MiXCR for clone calling, and kept in-frame beta chains. Every distinct CDR3 protein forms one entry, paired with its most common genes and DNA. TCRdb's processing, not the study's, gives the V and J calls here. Counted in this sample were approximately 500,000 distinct CDR3 sequences; around 27% of them appeared once. Approximately 13% of the sample lies in the top ten.

Comments on this clonotype: The specificity of this receptor is unknown. The input lacks base qualities; no much larger clone sits a single base away.

The sample taken for sequencing was PBMCs or a T cell subset sorted from them (not recorded which). The source of this sequence is an adult woman who had mild COVID-19 (a few samples of this study predate the infection). The sample titles of this study are shuffled in the database, so cell type and time point are left out; the donor was told from shared clones.

The CDR3 protein: CASSQGIGGLGNTIYF. Here is the DNA: TGCGCCAGCAGCCAAGGGATTGGGGGACTCGGAAACACCATATATTTT. This sequence uses TRBV4-1 and TRBJ1-3; D gene: possibly TRBD1, on 5 matching bases. A distance of 14 bases separates the germline ends of V and J, which lose 1 base and 4 bases respectively. CDR3 length: 16 amino acids, cysteine to phenylalanine. Left in the record is the CDR3 DNA by itself, 48 bases read in frame from the first base. The germline V gene sets CDR1 to MGHRA and CDR2 to YSYEKL.